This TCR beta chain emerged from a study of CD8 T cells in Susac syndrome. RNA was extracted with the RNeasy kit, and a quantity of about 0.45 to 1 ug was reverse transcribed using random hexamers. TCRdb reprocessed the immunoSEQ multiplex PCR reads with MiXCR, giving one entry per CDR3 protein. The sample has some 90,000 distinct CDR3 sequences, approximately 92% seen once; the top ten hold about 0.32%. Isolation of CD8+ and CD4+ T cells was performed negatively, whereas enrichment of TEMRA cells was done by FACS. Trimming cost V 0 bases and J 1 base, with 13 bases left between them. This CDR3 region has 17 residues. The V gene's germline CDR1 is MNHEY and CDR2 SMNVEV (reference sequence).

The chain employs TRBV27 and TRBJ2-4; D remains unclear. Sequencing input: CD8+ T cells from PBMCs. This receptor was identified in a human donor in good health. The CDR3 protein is CASSLSFPFTAKNIQYF. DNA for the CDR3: TGTGCCAGCAGTTTATCGTTCCCCTTCACCGCCAAAAACATTCAGTACTTC.